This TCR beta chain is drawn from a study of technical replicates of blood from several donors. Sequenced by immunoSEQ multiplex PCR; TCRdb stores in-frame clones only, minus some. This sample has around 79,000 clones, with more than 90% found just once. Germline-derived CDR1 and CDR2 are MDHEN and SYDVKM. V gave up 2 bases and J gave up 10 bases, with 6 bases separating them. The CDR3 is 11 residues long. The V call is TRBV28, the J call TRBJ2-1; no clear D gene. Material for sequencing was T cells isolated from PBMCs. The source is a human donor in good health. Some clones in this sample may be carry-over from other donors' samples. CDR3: CASSLLDEQFF. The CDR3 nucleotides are TGTGCCAGCAGTTTACTAGACGAGCAGTTCTTC.